These 22 T cell receptor beta chains were all obtained from the same sample, sequenced in a study of CD8 T cells in ankylosing spondylitis. A single record per CDR3 protein comes from TCRdb applying MiXCR to the 5' RACE reads. The repertoire holds some 290,000 distinct CDR3 sequences, about 20% seen once, with around 8% in the top ten. The sequenced sample consisted of blood, either unsorted or a sorted T cell fraction (not recorded which). The receptor source for this set is a male donor with ankylosing spondylitis or in good health (not recorded which).

This clonotype has a count of ten or more. The chain couples TRBV29-1 to TRBJ2-5, with D perhaps TRBD2 (5 bases). This CDR3 region has 12 residues. Per the germline V gene, CDR1 is SQVTM and CDR2 is ANQGSEA. V lost 3 bases, J lost 2 bases, and 7 bases lay in between. The DNA of the CDR3 is TGCAGCGTTGATGGGAGACAAGAGACCCAGTACTTC. It codes for CSVDGRQETQYF.

The chain couples TRBV7-3 to TRBJ1-5; TRBD1 is a possible D gene (6 bases). The germline gives CDR1 SGHTA, CDR2 FQGTGA. Trimming removed 6 bases from V and 0 bases from J, with 18 bases in between. This CDR3 contains 17 residues. CDR3 nucleotides: TGTGCCAGCAGTCGAAACAGGGTGAGGCGTAGCAATCAGCCCCAGCATTTT. It is translated as CASSRNRVRRSNQPQHF.

This sequence joins TRBV15 and TRBJ1-2, with 10 bases that match TRBD1. The J segment lost 7 bases and the V segment lost 3 bases, leaving 8 bases of the junction unmatched. The CDR3 covers 15 residues. Germline V gene data show CDR1 as LNHNV and CDR2 as YYDKDF (reference sequence). The CDR3 spells CATSRGDRGLGGYTF. CDR3 DNA: TGTGCCACCAGCAGGGGGGACAGGGGTCTGGGTGGCTACACCTTC.

This clonotype was recorded a few times. V usage is TRBV9 and J usage is TRBJ2-1; 7 nucleotides align to TRBD1. CDR3 size: 15 residues. With V trimmed by 0 bases and J by 3 bases, 3 bases remained unmatched. Germline V CDR1 and CDR2: SGDLS, YYNGEE. This CDR3 reads CASSVDGTDYNEQFF. CDR3 in DNA: TGTGCCAGCAGCGTAGATGGGACAGACTACAATGAGCAGTTCTTC.

The chain recombines TRBV2 with TRBJ1-5; 9 bases fit TRBD1. Germline V gene sequence: CDR1 SNHLY, CDR2 FYNNEI. This CDR3 comprises 16 residues. V dropped 2 bases and J dropped 0; count of bases not matched to a gene: 2. CDR3 bases: TGTGCCAGCAGTGAAAGGGGACAGGGTAGCAATCAGCCCCAGCATTTT. As protein: CASSERGQGSNQPQHF.

This chain links TRBV28 with TRBJ1-3; D unclear. CDR1 is MDHEN and CDR2 is SYDVKM in the germline V gene. The CDR3 totals 15 residues. V was pared by 6 bases and J by 4 bases, with 16 bases between. CDR3: CASSPARISGNTIYF. The CDR3 nucleotides read TGTGCCAGCAGCCCCGCTCGCATATCAGGAAACACCATATATTTT.

The chain joins TRBV14 to TRBJ2-1; D not resolved. The CDR3 extends over 11 amino acids. V was trimmed by 6 bases and J by 13 bases, leaving 13 bases between them. The germline gives CDR1 SGHDN, CDR2 FVKESK. The CDR3 sequence: CASSLPGIQFF. The CDR3 nucleotides read TGTGCCAGCAGTCTTCCCGGAATTCAGTTCTTC.

This clonotype came up many times. The chain uses TRBV20-1 and TRBJ1-6; D gene unclear. V was trimmed by 1 base and J by 10 bases, leaving 11 bases between them. The CDR3 spans 13 residues. Germline V gives CDR1 DFQATT, CDR2 SNEGSKA (reference sequence). The CDR3 region is CSARVDSASPLHF. CDR3 nucleotide sequence: TGCAGTGCTAGAGTAGATTCGGCCTCACCCCTCCACTTT.

The rearrangement joins TRBV7-2 to TRBJ1-5; 8 nucleotides align to TRBD1. The germline V gene encodes CDR1 SGHTA and CDR2 FQGNSA. J lost 5 bases, V lost 2 bases, and 5 bases had no gene match. The CDR3 is 15 residues long. CDR3: CASSLQGAQDQPQHF. The DNA for the CDR3 is TGTGCCAGCAGCTTACAGGGGGCGCAAGATCAGCCCCAGCATTTT.

The genes are TRBV27 and TRBJ1-5, with 7 nucleotides matching TRBD1. Germline assignment: CDR1 MNHEY and CDR2 SMNVEV (reference sequence). This CDR3 contains 14 residues. The V gene end was trimmed by 5 bases and the J gene end by 1 base; junction bases not matched to a gene: 2. In nucleotides, the CDR3 is TGTGCCAGCAGTCCGGACAGGAGCAATCAGCCCCAGCATTTT. Its protein product is CASSPDRSNQPQHF.

This clonotype has just one count. The V gene is TRBV11-2, the J gene TRBJ2-6; D gene unclear. The V end lost 1 base, the J end lost 1 base, and 14 bases lay between the germline ends. The CDR3 runs to 18 residues. Germline V gives CDR1 SGHAT, CDR2 FQNNGV. The CDR3 here is CASSLGVQPLSGANVLTF. CDR3 nucleotide sequence: TGTGCCAGCAGCTTAGGGGTGCAGCCCCTGTCTGGGGCCAACGTCCTGACTTTC.

This clonotype has just a few counts. The chain recombines TRBV30 with TRBJ2-3, with TRBD2 matching 15 bases. This CDR3 region has 15 residues. J lost 6 bases, V lost 4 bases, and 5 bases had no gene match. Germline values: CDR1 GTSNPN, CDR2 SVGIG (reference sequence). CDR3 amino acids: CAWTPGTSGGDTQYF. The CDR3 nucleotides read TGTGCCTGGACCCCGGGGACTAGCGGGGGGGATACGCAGTATTTT. Full variable domain (remainder filled in from reference TRBV30 and TRBJ2-3): SQTIHQWPATLVQPVGSPLSLECTVEGTSNPNLYWYRQAAGRGLQLLFYSVGIGQISSEVPQNLSASRPQDRQFILSSKKLLLSDSGFYLCAWTPGTSGGDTQYFGPGTRLTVL.

This clonotype was seen only a few times. The chain links TRBV5-1 to TRBJ2-1; TRBD1 might be the D (5 bases). CDR3 length: 14 residues. CDR1 and CDR2 from the germline V gene are SGHRS and YFSETQ. V gave up 2 bases and J gave up 9 bases, with 15 bases separating them. The CDR3 DNA reads TGCGCCAGCAGCTTCCAGAGACAGTCCGGTGAGCAGTTCTTC. Translating gives CASSFQRQSGEQFF.

This clonotype was seen more than once but under ten times. The chain recombines TRBV12-3 or TRBV12-4 with TRBJ2-3; weak D call: TRBD2 (5 bases). V was cut by 3 bases and J by 6 bases, with 13 bases left in between. The CDR3 has 14 amino acids. CDR3 bases: TGTGCCAGCAGTTTCCCCGTTTCGGGGGATACGCAGTATTTT. This gives the protein CASSFPVSGDTQYF.

V usage is TRBV5-1 and J usage is TRBJ2-6, with a weak D call TRBD1 (5 bases). The CDR3 is 15 residues long. The germline V gene encodes CDR1 SGHRS and CDR2 YFSETQ. The V end lost 4 bases, the J end lost 2 bases, and 10 bases lay between the germline ends. CDR3 loop: CASSAGFTGANVLTF. The CDR3 region has the DNA TGCGCCAGCAGCGCAGGGTTTACTGGGGCCAACGTCCTGACTTTC. The full variable domain, completed using reference TRBV5-1 and TRBJ2-6, is KAGVTQTPRYLIKTRGQQVTLSCSPISGHRSVSWYQQTPGQGLQFLFEYFSETQRNKGNFPGRFSGRQFSNSRSEMNVSTLELGDSALYLCASSAGFTGANVLTFGAGSRLTVL.

This clonotype was detected many times. The chain joins TRBV5-1 to TRBJ2-2; D gene uncertain. The germline gives CDR1 SGHRS, CDR2 YFSETQ. V dropped 0 bases and J dropped 0 bases, with 3 bases sitting between them. The CDR3 length is 14 residues. CDR3 amino acids: CASSLGSNTGELFF. In DNA form, the CDR3 reads TGCGCCAGCAGCTTGGGGTCGAACACCGGGGAGCTGTTTTTT.

This clonotype turned up a few times. The chain has TRBV20-1 and TRBJ2-1; 10 positions agree with TRBD2. The V gene's germline CDR1 is DFQATT and CDR2 SNEGSKA (reference sequence). The CDR3 extends over 17 amino acids. The V gene end was trimmed by 3 bases and the J gene end by 6 bases; junction bases not matched to a gene: 14. CDR3 region: CSASSVTLAGVLNEQFF. CDR3 nucleotides: TGCAGTGCTAGTTCCGTCACCCTAGCGGGGGTCCTCAATGAGCAGTTCTTC.

This clonotype turned up a few times. The CDR3 loop is CASSLGVKDTQYF. Here the CDR3 DNA reads TGTGCCAGCAGCTTAGGCGTGAAAGATACGCAGTATTTT. This chain links TRBV11-2 with TRBJ2-3, with D hard to call. The CDR3 totals 13 residues. Germline V lookup: CDR1 SGHAT, CDR2 FQNNGV. V was cut by 1 base and J by 5 bases, with 7 bases left in between.

The CDR3 region has the DNA TGTGCCAGCAGAAGAGGGACAGCTGGAAACACCATATATTTT. This translates into CASRRGTAGNTIYF. The V gene is TRBV12-3 or TRBV12-4, the J gene TRBJ1-3, with 7 bases matching TRBD1. Trimming cost V 6 bases and J 2 bases; bases outside gene matches: 4. The CDR3 totals 14 residues.

The chain combines TRBV20-1 with TRBJ2-6; D may match TRBD1 or TRBD2 (6 bases each). Germline V gene sequence: CDR1 DFQATT, CDR2 SNEGSKA (reference sequence). V shed 0 bases and J shed 0 bases, with 15 bases lying between them. CDR3 size: 18 residues. The CDR3 sequence: CSAREARGQPSGANVLTF. CDR3 nucleotide sequence: TGCAGTGCTAGAGAGGCCCGGGGGCAGCCCTCTGGGGCCAACGTCCTGACTTTC.

This clonotype showed up just a few times. The chain couples TRBV20-1 to TRBJ2-1, with D perhaps TRBD2 (6 bases). CDR1 is DFQATT and CDR2 is SNEGSKA in the germline V gene (reference sequence). The CDR3 runs to 12 residues. CDR3: CRANGLSNEQFF. CDR3 DNA: TGCAGAGCGAACGGACTATCCAATGAGCAGTTCTTC.

In its sample, this clonotype was seen a few times. The CDR3 region has the DNA TGTGCCAGCAGTGAATGGGGGGCAGAGCAGTTCTTC. Its protein is CASSEWGAEQFF. V gene TRBV25-1 combines with J gene TRBJ2-1; perhaps D is TRBD1 or TRBD2 (6 bases each). Per the germline V gene, CDR1 is MGHDK and CDR2 is SYGVNS. This CDR3 spans 12 amino acids. The V end lost 1 base, the J end lost 10 bases, and 8 bases lay between the germline ends.